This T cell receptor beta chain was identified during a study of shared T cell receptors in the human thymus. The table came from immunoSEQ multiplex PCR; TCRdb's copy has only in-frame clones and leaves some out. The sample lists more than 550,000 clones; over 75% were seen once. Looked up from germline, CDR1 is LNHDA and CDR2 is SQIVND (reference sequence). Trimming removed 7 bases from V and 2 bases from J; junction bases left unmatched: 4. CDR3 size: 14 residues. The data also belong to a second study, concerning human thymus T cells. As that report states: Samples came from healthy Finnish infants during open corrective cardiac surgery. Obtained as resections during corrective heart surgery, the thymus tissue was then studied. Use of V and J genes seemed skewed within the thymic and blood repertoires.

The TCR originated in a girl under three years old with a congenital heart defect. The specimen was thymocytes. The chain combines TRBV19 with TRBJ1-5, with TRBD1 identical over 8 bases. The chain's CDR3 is CASTPDRGNQPQHF. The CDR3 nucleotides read TGTGCCAGTACCCCGGACAGGGGCAATCAGCCCCAGCATTTT.